This T cell receptor beta chain was sequenced for a study of vaccination and CD4 T cells after COVID-19. Sample share makes this clonotype medium-sized (0.01 to 0.1%). Its specificity is not known. Treatment meaning: 10-day PBMC culture with coronavirus spike peptide pools or control peptides (ViraFEST assay). Before TCRs were sequenced, ViraFEST expanded antigen-specific T cells with peptide pools. After being plated at over 1.5 million per well, PBMCs were cultured with approximately 9.9 IU/ml IL-2 and about 10 ug/ml peptide pools. The CDR3 covers 15 residues. V was shortened by 9 bases and J by 0 bases, with 17 bases between the two germline ends. Germline V lookup: CDR1 LNHDA, CDR2 SQIVND (reference sequence). With the Oncomine TCR Beta short-read assay, DNA from cultured CD4+ T cells was sequenced. Scientists extracted genomic DNA from CD4+ T cells grown in culture. TCRdb itself ran the PCR reads through MiXCR, one entry per CDR3 protein. The sample has fewer than 4,500 distinct CDR3 sequences; about 26% are singletons.

The genes are TRBV19 and TRBJ1-2; possibly TRBD1 for D (5 bases). The receptor comes from a human donor who had recovered from COVID-19. Sequencing was done on a sample of CD4+ T cells from blood, cultured in vitro. The CDR3 DNA reads TGTGCCAGCCTAGACCCCGGGGGGACTAACTATGGCTACACCTTC. Amino acids: CASLDPGGTNYGYTF.